Listed below are T cell receptor beta chains from one sample, sequenced in a study of T cell responses to AZD1222 COVID-19 vaccine. Only in-frame clones appear in the TCRdb table, and some are missing; sequencing was by immunoSEQ multiplex PCR. The sample lists around 130,000 clones; 89% were seen once. Sequencing was performed on peripheral blood, taken 28 days after the second AZD1222 dose. These receptors all stem from an adult who received the AZD1222 COVID-19 vaccine. Both conserved end residues are part of each CDR3. D genes are given only for firm matches. Size tells how often a clone was seen (once, few, many) or the class of an expanded clone, and some rows leave it out.

J gene	V gene	D gene	clone size	CDR3 protein	CDR3 DNA
TRBJ2-7	TRBV5-8	TRBD1	NA	CASSPPSGTGSYEQYF	TGTGCCAGCAGCCCTCCATCCGGGACAGGATCCTACGAGCAGTACTTC
TRBJ1-3	TRBV19	NA	NA	CASIPSRASGNTIYF	TGTGCCAGTATCCCCTCTCGGGCCTCTGGAAACACCATATATTTT
TRBJ2-7	TRBV2	TRBD2	NA	CASAGGSGRSYEQYF	TGTGCCAGCGCTGGGGGGAGCGGGAGAAGCTACGAGCAGTACTTC
TRBJ1-3	TRBV21-1	NA	NA	CASSKVGPGNTIYF	NA
TRBJ2-3	TRBV13	NA	NA	CASSLESTDTQYF	TGTGCCAGCAGCTTAGAAAGCACAGATACGCAGTATTTT
TRBJ1-2	TRBV11-2	NA	NA	CASSLEGPGGYTF	TGTGCCAGCAGCTTAGAGGGTCCTGGGGGCTACACCTTC
TRBJ1-6	TRBV25-1	NA	NA	CASSEYRDSPLHF	TGTGCCAGCAGTGAATATAGGGATTCACCCCTCCACTTT
TRBJ2-1	TRBV5-1	NA	NA	CASSLTLGGTSYNEQFF	TGCGCCAGCAGCTTGACGCTTGGGGGGACCTCCTACAATGAGCAGTTCTTC
TRBJ1-2	TRBV2	TRBD1	NA	CASIRTGGGNGYTF	TGTGCCAGCATCAGGACAGGGGGCGGGAATGGCTACACCTTC
TRBJ2-5	TRBV7-9	TRBD2	NA	CASSRTSGQETQYF	TGTGCCAGCAGCAGGACTAGCGGTCAAGAGACCCAGTACTTC
TRBJ1-1	TRBV28	NA	NA	CATLGPTANTEAFF	TGTGCCACCCTCGGTCCGACAGCCAACACTGAAGCTTTCTTT
TRBJ2-3	TRBV3-1/TRBV3-2	TRBD2	NA	CASSQYSGGPSGRQYF	TGTGCCAGCAGCCAATATAGCGGGGGGCCCTCCGGACGCCAGTATTTT
TRBJ1-1	TRBV7-9	NA	NA	CASSLGGGLNTEAFF	TGTGCCAGCAGCTTAGGAGGGGGGTTGAACACTGAAGCTTTCTTT
TRBJ1-2	TRBV7-9	NA	NA	CASSLDGQVQGGYTF	TGTGCCAGCAGCTTAGATGGCCAGGTCCAGGGTGGCTACACCTTC
TRBJ2-1	TRBV12-3/TRBV12-4	NA	NA	CASSLRDYNEQFF	TGTGCCAGCAGTTTGAGGGATTACAATGAGCAGTTCTTC
TRBJ2-7	TRBV7-9	NA	NA	CASSTRQRTSYEQYF	TGTGCCAGCAGCACTCGACAGCGAACCTCCTACGAGCAGTACTTC
TRBJ2-3	TRBV7-9	NA	NA	CASSPPGVSTDTQYF	TGTGCCAGCAGCCCCCCCGGAGTTAGCACAGATACGCAGTATTTT
TRBJ2-2	TRBV14	TRBD2	few	CASSQGLASGELFF	TGTGCCAGCAGCCAAGGACTAGCCTCCGGGGAGCTGTTTTTT
TRBJ1-6	TRBV3-1/TRBV3-2	NA	NA	CASSQDGGNGSPLHF	TGTGCCAGCAGCCAAGATGGGGGGAACGGATCACCCCTCCACTTT
TRBJ2-7	TRBV12-3/TRBV12-4	NA	once	CASSLSADEQYF	TGTGCCAGCAGTTTAAGTGCGGACGAGCAGTACTTC
TRBJ2-1	TRBV5-6	NA	NA	CASSFGRGEFF	TGTGCCAGCAGCTTCGGAAGGGGGGAGTTCTTC
TRBJ1-1	TRBV6-5	NA	once	CASPLNTEAFF	TGTGCCAGTCCATTGAACACTGAAGCTTTCTTT
TRBJ2-1	TRBV19	NA	NA	CASSNLPGDEQFF	TGTGCCAGTAGCAACCTCCCAGGGGATGAGCAGTTCTTC
TRBJ1-2	TRBV18	TRBD1	NA	CASSPDRGNGYTF	TGTGCCAGCTCACCAGACAGGGGGAATGGCTACACCTTC
TRBJ1-1	TRBV10-3	TRBD1	NA	CAISFPGQGGNTEAFF	TGTGCCATCAGCTTCCCGGGACAGGGGGGGAACACTGAAGCTTTCTTT
TRBJ2-2	TRBV7-9	NA	NA	CASSPWGENTGELFF	TGTGCCAGCAGCCCGTGGGGGGAGAACACCGGGGAGCTGTTTTTT
TRBJ1-2	TRBV6-5	NA	NA	CASSYSIGTGPTGYTF	TGTGCCAGCAGTTACTCGATTGGTACGGGTCCGACTGGCTACACCTTC
TRBJ1-1	TRBV7-2	NA	NA	CASSGRQEGPEAFF	TGTGCCAGCAGCGGAAGACAGGAGGGCCCTGAAGCTTTCTTT
TRBJ1-2	TRBV3-1/TRBV3-2	NA	NA	CASSQVNGYTF	TGTGCCAGCAGCCAAGTGAATGGCTACACCTTC
TRBJ2-7	TRBV30	TRBD1	NA	CAWSVLAGGYEQYF	TGTGCCTGGAGTGTATTGGCAGGGGGATACGAGCAGTACTTC
TRBJ1-2	TRBV29-1	NA	NA	CSVEDETRYGYTF	TGCAGCGTTGAAGATGAAACCCGGTATGGCTACACCTTC
TRBJ2-7	TRBV7-9	TRBD2	NA	CASSLSGGALEQYF	TGTGCCAGCAGCCTTAGCGGGGGGGCTCTCGAGCAGTACTTC
TRBJ1-6	TRBV5-1	NA	NA	CASSLGDSYNSPLHF	TGCGCCAGCAGCTTGGGGGACTCCTATAATTCACCCCTCCACTTT
TRBJ2-1	TRBV23-1	TRBD2	once	CASSQPRGGSYNEQFF	TGCGCCAGCAGTCAACCGCGGGGGGGCTCCTACAATGAGCAGTTCTTC
TRBJ1-1	TRBV27	NA	NA	CASSLHYSQHSLNTEAFF	TGTGCCAGCAGTTTACACTACTCCCAACATAGTTTGAACACTGAAGCTTTCTTT
TRBJ2-2	TRBV29-1	TRBD1	NA	CSVATGTGGITGELFF	TGCAGCGTTGCAACCGGGACAGGGGGCATCACCGGGGAGCTGTTTTTT
TRBJ1-1	TRBV9	NA	NA	CASSSWGAQTEAFF	TGTGCCAGTAGCTCGTGGGGCGCGCAGACTGAAGCTTTCTTT
TRBJ1-4	TRBV25-1	TRBD1	NA	CASSDPRGSNEKLFF	TGTGCCAGCAGTGACCCCAGGGGGTCTAATGAAAAACTGTTTTTT
TRBJ2-3	TRBV15	TRBD2	NA	CATSRDRGTSGFLATDTQYF	TGTGCCACCAGCAGAGATAGAGGGACTAGCGGCTTTCTAGCAACAGATACGCAGTATTTT
TRBJ2-1	TRBV4-1	TRBD2	NA	CASGAVAGGSYNEQFF	TGCGCCAGCGGCGCCGTAGCGGGAGGGTCCTACAATGAGCAGTTCTTC
TRBJ1-3	TRBV10-3	NA	NA	CAISGENTIYF	TGTGCCATCAGTGGTGAAAACACCATATATTTT
TRBJ2-2	TRBV2	TRBD1	NA	CASRERTGANTGELFF	TGTGCCAGCAGGGAAAGGACAGGGGCGAACACCGGGGAGCTGTTTTTT
TRBJ1-3	TRBV7-6	TRBD1	NA	CASSAGTAGNTIYF	TGTGCCAGCAGCGCCGGGACAGCTGGAAACACCATATATTTT
TRBJ1-3	TRBV6-5	NA	NA	CASWGQIANTIYF	TGTGCCAGCTGGGGACAAATCGCAAACACCATATATTTT
TRBJ1-5	TRBV18	NA	NA	CASSPSLDQPQHF	TGTGCCAGCTCACCTTCACTGGATCAGCCCCAGCATTTT
TRBJ2-7	TRBV9	NA	NA	CASSLAGSSYEQYF	TGTGCCAGCAGTCTAGCTGGTTCCTCCTACGAGCAGTACTTC
TRBJ2-2	TRBV7-8	TRBD2	NA	CASSSSGTSNTGELFF	TGTGCCAGCAGCTCTTCCGGGACTAGTAACACCGGGGAGCTGTTTTTT
TRBJ2-5	TRBV30	TRBD2	once	CAWSGTPGRETQYF	TGTGCCTGGAGTGGGACACCCGGGAGGGAGACCCAGTACTTC
TRBJ2-5	TRBV5-1	NA	NA	CASSLLTARGQETQYF	TGCGCCAGCAGCTTGCTCACAGCCCGGGGACAAGAGACCCAGTACTTC